One sample yielded the 30 T cell receptor beta chains listed below, sequenced in a study of blood T cell repertoires in COVID-19. Repertoires were generated with immunoSEQ multiplex PCR, while TCRdb's copy carries only in-frame clones and drops some. This table holds around 310,000 clones, 75% to 95% found once. The sample consisted of peripheral blood. The receptors shown here come from a woman between 25 and 40 years old with COVID-19, enrolled during active disease.

The CDR3 spells CASSPSAGDGTDTQYF. CDR3 in DNA: TGTGCCAGCAGTCCATCAGCGGGAGATGGCACAGATACGCAGTATTTT. The V gene is TRBV28, the J gene TRBJ2-3, with TRBD2 matching 8 bases. This CDR3 is 16 amino acids long. Losses at the gene ends were 5 bases for V and 1 base for J; bases not matched to a gene: 8. Germline-derived CDR1 and CDR2 are MDHEN and SYDVKM.

This chain joins TRBV10-3 and TRBJ2-7, with D possibly matching TRBD1 (6 bases). The V end lost 6 bases, the J end lost 0 bases, and 9 bases lay between the germline ends. Looked up from germline, CDR1 is ENHRY and CDR2 is SYGVKD. The CDR3 is 13 residues long. The CDR3 DNA follows: TGTGCCATCAGGGACAGCCGCTCCTACGAGCAGTACTTC. Its translation: CAIRDSRSYEQYF.

The rearrangement joins TRBV24-1 to TRBJ2-5; a possible D gene is TRBD2 (6 bases). The CDR3 consists of 15 residues. Germline-derived CDR1 and CDR2 are KGHDR and SFDVKD. Trimming shortened V by 3 bases and J by 0 bases, and 10 bases separated the two germline ends. CDR3 region: CATSDTIADQETQYF. CDR3 coding DNA: TGTGCCACCAGTGATACGATAGCGGACCAAGAGACCCAGTACTTC.

On this clone: The junction shows a germline mismatch at one end, possibly a read error. The chain couples TRBV27 to TRBJ1-2; tentative D call: TRBD1 (5 bases). There are 13 residues in the CDR3. In germline, CDR1 is MNHEY, CDR2 SMNVEV (reference sequence). CDR3 loop: CASSLSRDRGYTF. The CDR3 nucleotides read TGTGCCAGCAGTCTATCGCGGGACCGTGGCTACACCTTC.

J is TRBJ2-7 and V is TRBV5-8, with a possible D match to TRBD2 (5 bases). The CDR3 extends over 13 amino acids. With 2 bases removed from V and 3 bases from J, the gap between germline ends came to 9 bases. Germline V gene lookup returns CDR1 SGHTS and CDR2 YDEGEE. CDR3 nucleotide sequence: TGTGCCAGCAGCTTCTTCGGGAACTACGAGCAGTACTTC. Protein sequence: CASSFFGNYEQYF.

V usage is TRBV5-1 and J usage is TRBJ2-3; a weak D match, TRBD1 (6 bases). CDR3 length equals 16 residues. Trimming stripped 1 base from V and 1 base from J, with 13 bases between. Per germline, CDR1 SGHRS and CDR2 YFSETQ. The CDR3 here is CASSLFVGQGTDTQYF. CDR3 DNA: TGCGCCAGCAGCTTGTTTGTGGGACAAGGCACAGATACGCAGTATTTT.

The chain couples TRBV10-3 to TRBJ2-7, with unresolved D. CDR1 is ENHRY, CDR2 SYGVKD, per germline. Trimming took 4 bases from V and 0 from J, leaving 16 bases between them. This CDR3 is built from 16 residues. The CDR3 bases are TGTGCCATCAGTGGCGTCAAAAAGGCAGGCTCCTACGAGCAGTACTTC. Amino acid sequence: CAISGVKKAGSYEQYF.

V is TRBV28 and J is TRBJ2-3; D possibly corresponds to TRBD1 (6 bases). Between the trimmed V and J ends, which lost 2 bases and 5 bases, there was a span of 11 bases. The CDR3 spans 14 residues. From germline, CDR1 is MDHEN and CDR2 SYDVKM. CDR3 nucleotide sequence: TGTGCCAGCAGTTTAGGGGGCAGGGGAGATACGCAGTATTTT. It codes for CASSLGGRGDTQYF.

The genes are TRBV10-3 and TRBJ2-7, with 13 bases identical to TRBD2. The CDR3 loop spans 17 amino acids. The ends lost 6 bases at V and 4 bases at J; junction bases unmatched: 12. Germline V gives CDR1 ENHRY, CDR2 SYGVKD. CDR3 loop: CAISAGTSGDSAYEQYF. Here the CDR3 DNA reads TGTGCCATCAGCGCCGGGACTAGCGGGGACTCGGCTTACGAGCAGTACTTC.

V is TRBV29-1 and J is TRBJ2-3; maybe TRBD2 (5 bases). CDR3 length equals 12 residues. Germline V gives CDR1 SQVTM, CDR2 ANQGSEA. Trimming cost V 4 bases and J 5 bases, with 10 bases left between them. CDR3 sequence reads: CSVGAGGDTQYF. CDR3 in DNA: TGCAGCGTTGGGGCGGGTGGAGATACGCAGTATTTT.

V gene TRBV5-1 combines with J gene TRBJ2-1; unclear D gene. With 1 base removed from V and 6 bases from J, the gap between germline ends came to 11 bases. CDR3 length equals 14 residues. Germline V gene sequence: CDR1 SGHRS, CDR2 YFSETQ. This CDR3 reads CASSLFRLGNEQFF. Written as DNA, the CDR3 is TGCGCCAGCAGCTTGTTCCGTCTAGGCAATGAGCAGTTCTTC. Full variable domain (rest looked up from reference TRBV5-1 and TRBJ2-1): KAGVTQTPRYLIKTRGQQVTLSCSPISGHRSVSWYQQTPGQGLQFLFEYFSETQRNKGNFPGRFSGRQFSNSRSEMNVSTLELGDSALYLCASSLFRLGNEQFFGPGTRLTVL.

CDR3 protein: CASSEATSTFYGYTF. The CDR3 nucleotides are TGTGCCAGCAGTGAAGCCACGTCGACTTTCTATGGCTACACCTTC. The chain combines TRBV6-1 with TRBJ1-2; D is unclear. The CDR3 is 15 amino acids. Trimming removed 0 bases from V and 4 bases from J, with 12 bases in between. CDR1 and CDR2 (germline): MNHNS, SASEGT.

This rearrangement joins TRBV6-5 to TRBJ1-3, with TRBD1 matching over 11 bases. V shed 6 bases, J shed 4 bases, and the junction held 2 bases outside the gene matches. Germline-derived CDR1 and CDR2 are MNHEY and SVGAGI. CDR3 length: 14 amino acids. CDR3 region: CASRGTGGGNTIYF. Here the CDR3 DNA reads TGTGCCAGCAGGGGGACAGGGGGAGGAAACACCATATATTTT.

V is TRBV6-6 and J is TRBJ1-5; D unresolved. From germline, CDR1 is MNHNY and CDR2 SVGAGI (reference sequence). This CDR3 contains 13 residues. With 11 bases removed from V and 5 bases from J, the gap between germline ends came to 16 bases. CDR3 sequence (DNA): TGTGCCGCCAGGCAGGCCCTTCATCAGCCCCAGCATTTT. Encoded protein: CAARQALHQPQHF.

The chain employs TRBV5-4 and TRBJ2-3; TRBD2 might be the D (6 bases). CDR1 SGHNT and CDR2 YYREEE come from the germline V gene (reference sequence). The CDR3 runs 15 residues. V gave up 1 base and J gave up 2 bases, with 11 bases separating them. CDR3 sequence reads: CASSLLSGPTDTQYF. Here the CDR3 DNA reads TGTGCCAGCAGCTTGCTTAGCGGACCCACAGATACGCAGTATTTT.

V usage is TRBV19 and J usage is TRBJ1-5, with D perhaps matching TRBD1 (6 bases). The CDR3 has 16 residues. Germline V lookup: CDR1 LNHDA, CDR2 SQIVND (reference sequence). V lost 5 bases and J 0 bases, leaving 14 bases between the germline ends. Written as DNA, the CDR3 is TGTGCCAGTAGTCAAGGACAGTGGAATAGCAATCAGCCCCAGCATTTT. Translation gives CASSQGQWNSNQPQHF.

The chain links TRBV6-5 to TRBJ2-1; TRBD2 agrees at 11 bases. CDR1 and CDR2 (germline): MNHEY, SVGAGI. The junction had 5 bases not matched to a gene; V was cut back by 9 bases and J by 4 bases. The CDR3 extends over 14 amino acids. The CDR3 spells CASTLAGGYNEQFF. The CDR3 DNA sequence: TGTGCCAGTACCCTAGCGGGAGGTTACAATGAGCAGTTCTTC.

The chain recombines TRBV6-2 or TRBV6-3 with TRBJ2-7; TRBD2 is a possible D gene (5 bases). The CDR3 contains 13 residues. V was cut by 2 bases and J by 6 bases, with 11 bases left in between. Germline V gene data show CDR1 as MNHEY and CDR2 as SVGEGT. CDR3 in DNA: TGTGCCAGCAGTTACCGAGCGGCCTTCGAGCAGTACTTC. This encodes CASSYRAAFEQYF.

This chain joins TRBV5-4 and TRBJ2-5; D might be TRBD1 (6 bases). The CDR3 totals 13 residues. In germline, CDR1 is SGHNT, CDR2 YYREEE (reference sequence). V lost 3 bases to trimming and J lost 5 bases, with 11 bases between them. CDR3 in amino acids: CASSWQGRETQYF. For the CDR3, the DNA is TGTGCCAGCAGCTGGCAGGGGCGGGAGACCCAGTACTTC.

V and J are TRBV2 and TRBJ2-1; 7 positions match TRBD2. Trimming at V came to 4 bases and at J to 5 bases, leaving 11 bases not matched to a gene. The CDR3 is 16 amino acids. Germline CDR1 and CDR2: SNHLY and FYNNEI. This chain's CDR3 is CASSGRTGLADNEQFF. The CDR3 DNA is TGTGCCAGCAGTGGGAGGACCGGCCTAGCGGACAATGAGCAGTTCTTC.

The gene calls are TRBV5-4 and TRBJ1-1, with 7 positions matching TRBD1. CDR3 size: 14 residues. Germline V CDR1 and CDR2: SGHNT, YYREEE (reference sequence). The V gene end was trimmed by 3 bases and the J gene end by 7 bases; junction bases not matched to a gene: 9. The CDR3 nucleotides read TGTGCCAGCAGCTCCCTGACAGGGCCTCTTGAAGCTTTCTTT. It yields the protein CASSSLTGPLEAFF.

The V call is TRBV3-1 (or the pseudogene TRBV3-2), the J call TRBJ2-3, with D tentatively TRBD2 (6 bases). This CDR3 contains 16 residues. Germline V gene data show CDR1 as LGHDT and CDR2 as YNNKEL (reference sequence). Trimming took off 4 bases at V and 2 bases at J, with 16 bases between the two ends. The CDR3 spells CASSPWNGGNTDTQYF. Here the CDR3 DNA reads TGTGCCAGCAGCCCCTGGAACGGGGGTAACACAGATACGCAGTATTTT.

This clone was observed a handful of times. V usage is TRBV6-1 and J usage is TRBJ2-1, with 7 positions matching TRBD1. Germline V gene data show CDR1 as MNHNS and CDR2 as SASEGT. Losses at the gene ends were 2 bases for V and 8 bases for J; bases not matched to a gene: 6. The CDR3 runs to 14 residues. CDR3 sequence reads: CASSEPGQVDEQFF. CDR3 coding DNA: TGTGCCAGCAGTGAACCTGGACAGGTCGATGAGCAGTTCTTC.

The chain is built from TRBV28 and TRBJ1-2; 7 bases map to TRBD1. The CDR3 is made up of 14 amino acids. The J segment lost 5 bases and the V segment lost 6 bases, leaving 9 bases of the junction unmatched. CDR1 is MDHEN, CDR2 SYDVKM, per germline. CDR3 sequence: CASSLDRDRYGYTF. The CDR3 DNA is TGTGCCAGCAGCCTCGACAGGGATCGATATGGCTACACCTTC.

J is TRBJ2-1 and V is TRBV28; the match to TRBD2 covers 7 bases. Germline lookup yields CDR1 MDHEN and CDR2 SYDVKM. V was pared by 2 bases and J by 2 bases, with 3 bases of the junction left unmatched. The CDR3 contains 15 residues. DNA of the CDR3: TGTGCCAGCAGTTTAGAGGGAGGGACCTACAATGAGCAGTTCTTC. It encodes CASSLEGGTYNEQFF.

This clone was observed once. J is TRBJ2-7 and V is TRBV12-3 or TRBV12-4; 11 nucleotides line up with TRBD2. This CDR3 is built from 13 residues. Unmatched junction bases numbered 2, after V lost 3 bases and J lost 7 bases. The CDR3 DNA reads as TGTGCCAGCAGTTTCGGGACTAGCGGAGAGCAGTACTTC. Protein sequence: CASSFGTSGEQYF.

V is TRBV6-2 or TRBV6-3 and J is TRBJ1-1; no firm D call. V lost 0 bases and J lost 11, with 10 bases in between. CDR1 is MNHEY, CDR2 SVGEGT, per germline. The CDR3 has 12 amino acids. CDR3 region: CASSYSGGLAFF. Here the CDR3 DNA reads TGTGCCAGCAGTTACTCGGGAGGGCTTGCTTTCTTT.

The CDR3 coding sequence is TGTGCCAGCAGTTTCTCCCTAGCGGGCCTCACCTACGAGCAGTACTTC. Encoded protein: CASSFSLAGLTYEQYF. The chain recombines TRBV28 with TRBJ2-7; 8 nucleotides line up with TRBD2. Looked up from germline, CDR1 is MDHEN and CDR2 is SYDVKM. The CDR3 loop spans 16 amino acids. V gave up 3 bases and J gave up 2 bases; unmatched junction bases: 9.

The chain is built from TRBV4-3 and TRBJ1-2; D is undetermined. The CDR3 has 15 amino acids. Trimming cost V 0 bases and J 2 bases, with 10 bases left between them. Germline loops: CDR1 LGHNA, CDR2 YSLEER. CDR3 sequence reads: CASSQDRLVNYGYTF. CDR3 DNA: TGCGCCAGCAGCCAAGACAGACTCGTGAACTATGGCTACACCTTC.

This chain joins TRBV15 and TRBJ2-1, with 8 bases identical to TRBD2. Trimming took 0 bases from V and 9 from J; bases not matched to a gene: 10. Looked up from germline, CDR1 is LNHNV and CDR2 is YYDKDF (reference sequence). CDR3 length: 16 amino acids. The CDR3 coding sequence is TGTGCCACCAGCAGAGATCTAGCGGGCCGCCTTGGTGAGCAGTTCTTC. This gives the protein CATSRDLAGRLGEQFF.